These 2 T cell receptor beta chains were all obtained from the same sample, sequenced in a study of T cell changes during pregnancy in multiple sclerosis. Libraries were prepared by immunoSEQ multiplex PCR; TCRdb keeps only in-frame clonotypes and omits some of them. The table records around 40,000 clones, 89% of them present only once. The input for sequencing was CD4+ T cells from peripheral blood mononuclear cells, taken in the first trimester of pregnancy. These receptors all stem from a female donor with multiple sclerosis, enrolled in a pregnancy study.

The chain joins TRBV30 to TRBJ1-1, with D perhaps matching TRBD1 (5 bases). There are 13 residues in the CDR3. CDR1 GTSNPN and CDR2 SVGIG come from the germline V gene (reference sequence). Trimming removed 4 bases at V and 1 base at J, with 10 bases between. The CDR3: CAWKRGPNTEAFF. CDR3 DNA: TGTGCCTGGAAGCGGGGCCCGAACACTGAAGCTTTCTTT. The full variable domain, completed using reference TRBV30 and TRBJ1-1, is SQTIHQWPATLVQPVGSPLSLECTVEGTSNPNLYWYRQAAGRGLQLLFYSVGIGQISSEVPQNLSASRPQDRQFILSSKKLLLSDSGFYLCAWKRGPNTEAFFGQGTRLTVV.

The chain employs TRBV5-1 and TRBJ2-1; 8 nucleotides align to TRBD1. Trimming at V came to 1 base and at J to 2 bases, leaving 5 bases not matched to a gene. The germline CDR1 and CDR2 sequences are SGHRS and YFSETQ. This CDR3 spans 16 amino acids. The CDR3 region has the DNA TGCGCCAGCAGCTTGTATGCAGGGGGCGCCTACAATGAGCAGTTCTTC. This sequence encodes CASSLYAGGAYNEQFF.